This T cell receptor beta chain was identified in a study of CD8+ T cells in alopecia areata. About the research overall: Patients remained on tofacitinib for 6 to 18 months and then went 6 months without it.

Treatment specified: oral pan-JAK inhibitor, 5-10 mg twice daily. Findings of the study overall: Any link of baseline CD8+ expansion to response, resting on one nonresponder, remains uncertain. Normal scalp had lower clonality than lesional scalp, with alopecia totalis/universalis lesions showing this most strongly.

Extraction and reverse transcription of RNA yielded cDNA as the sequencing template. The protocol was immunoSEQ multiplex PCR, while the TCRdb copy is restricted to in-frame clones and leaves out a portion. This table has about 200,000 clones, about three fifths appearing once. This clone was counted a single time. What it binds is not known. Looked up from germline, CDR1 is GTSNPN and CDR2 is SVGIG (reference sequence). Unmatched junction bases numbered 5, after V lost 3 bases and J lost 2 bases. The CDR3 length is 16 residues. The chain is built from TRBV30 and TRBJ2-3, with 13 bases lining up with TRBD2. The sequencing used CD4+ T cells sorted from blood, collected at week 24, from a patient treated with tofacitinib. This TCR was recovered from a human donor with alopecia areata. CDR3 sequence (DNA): TGTGCCTGGAGCAAGGGACTAGCGGGGACCACAGATACGCAGTATTTT. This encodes CAWSKGLAGTTDTQYF.